This TCR beta chain was profiled in a study of blood T cell repertoires in COVID-19. Background on the study: From the United States, Italy and Spain came samples of acute and convalescent COVID-19. PBMCs, B-cell-depleted T cells, or T cells provided the cDNA or gDNA that made up the material.

This clone was picked up a small number of times. The CDR3 is made up of 11 amino acids. V shed 6 bases, J shed 7 bases, and the junction held 4 bases outside the gene matches. From germline, CDR1 is DFQATT and CDR2 SNEGSKA (reference sequence). In the source study's methods: Amplification of reference gene primers was used by the study to estimate nucleated cell counts. TCRdb keeps only in-frame clones here, not all; method: immunoSEQ multiplex PCR. The V and J calls and clone size are taken from that table; D and trimming were inferred from the DNA. Of about 110,000 clones in the sample, around 90% were seen once.

The clonotype was recovered from a woman in her fifties or sixties with acute or convalescent COVID-19. J is TRBJ1-1 and V is TRBV20-1, with TRBD1 matching over 8 bases. The material sequenced was peripheral blood. The CDR3 DNA is TGCAGTGCCCGGGACAGGTTTGAAGCTTTCTTT. Encoded protein: CSARDRFEAFF.